Listed below are T cell receptor beta chains from one sample, sequenced in a study of blood T cell repertoires in COVID-19. Sequencing used immunoSEQ multiplex PCR; TCRdb keeps in-frame clones, though not all of them. Here the sample spans 110,000 to 150,000 clones, around 90% being singletons. Sample: peripheral blood. The origin of the receptors is a woman aged 45-65 years with acute or convalescent COVID-19. Both conserved end residues are part of each CDR3. A D gene is named only where the DNA matches it firmly. A clone size is listed for some rows: how often the clone was seen (once, few, many), or a class if it is expanded.

>TRBV19|NA|TRBJ2-1|NA
CASRAVYNEQFF
TGTGCCAGTAGGGCAGTATACAATGAGCAGTTCTTC
>TRBV6-5|NA|TRBJ1-6|NA
CAARPRLNSPLHF
TGTGCTGCGCGGCCACGGCTAAATTCACCCCTCCACTTT
>TRBV30|NA|TRBJ1-4|NA
CAWRPGNEKLFF
TGTGCCTGGAGGCCCGGGAATGAAAAACTGTTTTTT
>TRBV7-2|TRBD1|TRBJ2-5|once
CASSLGDSRETQYF
TGTGCCAGCAGCTTAGGGGACAGTCGAGAGACCCAGTACTTC
>TRBV7-3|NA|TRBJ2-1|NA
CASSPGEYSNEQFF
TGTGCCAGCAGCCCCGGGGAGTACAGCAATGAGCAGTTCTTC
>TRBV6-5|NA|TRBJ2-3|NA
CASSYLGVGDTQYF
TGTGCCAGCAGTTACCTAGGAGTAGGAGATACGCAGTATTTT
>TRBV5-1|TRBD2|TRBJ2-7|NA
CASSPKVRESEQYF
TGCGCCAGCAGCCCTAAAGTGCGGGAGAGCGAGCAGTACTTC
>TRBV19|NA|TRBJ2-7|NA
CASSTTQRDSSEQYF
TGTGCCAGTAGCACAACCCAGAGAGACAGCTCCGAGCAGTACTTC
>TRBV21-1|NA|TRBJ2-7|NA
CAFSRDRGRVQYF
TGTGCCTTCTCCCGGGACAGGGGCAGGGTGCAGTACTTC
>TRBV10-3|NA|TRBJ1-2|NA
CAISASNNYGYTF
TGTGCCATCAGTGCCAGTAATAACTATGGCTACACCTTC
>TRBV29-1|NA|TRBJ2-2|once
CSVETQGTGELFF
TGCAGCGTTGAAACGCAGGGGACCGGGGAGCTGTTTTTT
>TRBV10-1|TRBD2|TRBJ2-7|few
CASSVAGAGQYF
TGCGCCAGCAGTGTAGCGGGAGCCGGGCAGTACTTC
>TRBV9|NA|TRBJ2-1|NA
CASSVVGGSYNEQFF
TGTGCCAGCAGCGTTGTAGGGGGCTCCTACAATGAGCAGTTCTTC
>TRBV19|NA|TRBJ1-1|NA
CASNFANTEAFF
TGTGCCAGTAACTTTGCGAACACTGAAGCTTTCTTT
>TRBV24-1|TRBD1|TRBJ2-1|NA
CATSDPDRSYNEQFF
TGTGCCACCAGTGATCCGGACAGGAGCTACAATGAGCAGTTCTTC
>TRBV6-5|NA|TRBJ1-2|NA
CASRRQGNGYTF
TGTGCCAGCAGAAGGCAGGGTAATGGCTACACCTTC
>TRBV6-5|TRBD2|TRBJ2-1|NA
CASSYSAAGPHNEQFF
TGTGCCAGCAGTTACTCCGCAGCGGGGCCCCACAATGAGCAGTTCTTC
>TRBV9|TRBD2|TRBJ2-5|NA
CASSVGGSSGSETQYF
TGTGCCAGCAGCGTAGGAGGGTCTAGCGGGAGTGAGACCCAGTACTTC
>TRBV7-2|TRBD1|TRBJ1-2|once
CASSLTGYGYTF
TGTGCCAGCAGCCTGACAGGGTATGGCTACACCTTC
>TRBV11-2|TRBD2|TRBJ2-2|few
CASRRGAGTGELFF
TGTGCCAGCAGGCGGGGGGCCGGCACCGGGGAGCTGTTTTTT
>TRBV9|TRBD2|TRBJ2-3|NA
CASSVGFSGAFTDTQYF
TGTGCCAGCAGCGTAGGCTTCAGCGGGGCTTTCACAGATACGCAGTATTTT
>TRBV30|NA|TRBJ1-2|NA
CAWKMVSGANYGYTF
TGTGCCTGGAAAATGGTGTCAGGGGCTAACTATGGCTACACCTTC
>TRBV11-3|NA|TRBJ2-6|NA
CASSPGHAGANVLTF
TGTGCCAGCAGCCCTGGACATGCCGGGGCCAACGTCCTGACTTTC
>TRBV3-1/TRBV3-2|TRBD1|TRBJ1-1|NA
CASSPNQGQGTTEAFF
TGTGCCAGCAGCCCAAACCAGGGACAGGGGACCACTGAAGCTTTCTTT
>TRBV6-5|NA|TRBJ1-2|NA
CASTTGYSYTF
TGTGCCAGCACAACGGGATACAGCTACACCTTC
>TRBV27|NA|TRBJ2-7|NA
CASSYDTSGEQYF
TGTGCCAGCAGTTACGACACGTCCGGCGAGCAGTACTTC
>TRBV9|TRBD1|TRBJ1-5|NA
CASSDGQGASNQPQHF
TGTGCCAGCAGCGATGGACAGGGGGCGAGCAATCAGCCCCAGCATTTT
>TRBV18|NA|TRBJ1-1|NA
CASSPESGALAWTEAFF
TGTGCCAGCTCACCAGAGTCAGGGGCGTTGGCTTGGACTGAAGCTTTCTTT
>TRBV11-3|NA|TRBJ2-7|NA
CASSLSSGYEQYF
TGTGCCAGCAGCTTAAGTAGCGGTTACGAGCAGTACTTC
>TRBV9|NA|TRBJ1-2|NA
CASSVGGRSYGYTF
TGTGCCAGCAGCGTCGGGGGGCGGAGCTATGGCTACACCTTC
>TRBV5-4|NA|TRBJ1-1|few
CASNGETEAFF
TGTGCCAGCAATGGAGAAACTGAAGCTTTCTTT
>TRBV3-1/TRBV3-2|NA|TRBJ2-3|NA
CASSQERSWATDTQYF
TGTGCCAGCAGCCAAGAACGATCGTGGGCCACAGATACGCAGTATTTT
>TRBV7-6|NA|TRBJ2-1|NA
CASSSRDSSSSYNEQFF
TGTGCCAGCAGCTCCCGGGACTCCTCGAGCTCCTACAATGAGCAGTTCTTC
>TRBV30|TRBD1|TRBJ1-1|NA
CAWRGQAASKAFF
TGTGCCTGGAGAGGACAGGCCGCCTCCAAAGCTTTCTTT
>TRBV9|NA|TRBJ1-1|NA
CASSPSGGRVDGEAFF
TGTGCCAGCAGCCCCAGTGGAGGGAGGGTAGATGGTGAAGCTTTCTTT
>TRBV29-1|TRBD1|TRBJ1-4|NA
CSVGGRGLEKLFF
TGCAGCGTTGGCGGCAGGGGGCTTGAAAAACTGTTTTTT
>TRBV28|NA|TRBJ1-2|NA
CASSSEPGSGYTF
TGTGCCAGCAGTTCGGAGCCCGGCAGTGGCTACACCTTC
>TRBV6-5|TRBD1|TRBJ1-2|NA
CASSRTGTITYGYTF
TGTGCCAGCAGTCGGACAGGGACGATTACCTATGGCTACACCTTC
>TRBV28|NA|TRBJ1-5|NA
CASSLSYQPQHF
TGTGCCAGCAGTTTGTCCTATCAGCCCCAGCATTTT
>TRBV9|NA|TRBJ2-2|NA
CASSNQWPGELFF
TGTGCCAGCAGCAACCAGTGGCCCGGGGAGCTGTTTTTT
>TRBV3-1/TRBV3-2|NA|TRBJ1-2|NA
CASSQDLVSNYGYTF
TGTGCCAGCAGCCAAGATCTTGTCAGTAACTATGGCTACACCTTC
>TRBV2|TRBD1|TRBJ1-5|NA
CASSGQTYSNQPQHF
TGTGCCAGTTCGGGACAGACTTATAGCAATCAGCCCCAGCATTTT
>TRBV24-1|NA|TRBJ1-2|once
CATSDADIYGYTF
TGTGCCACCAGTGACGCGGACATCTATGGCTACACCTTC
>TRBV7-8|NA|TRBJ1-3|NA
CASSLAGAGNTIYF
TGTGCCAGCAGCTTGGCCGGGGCTGGAAACACCATATATTTT
>TRBV18|TRBD1|TRBJ1-6|NA
CASSPGTGNSPLHF
TGTGCCAGCTCACCGGGGACAGGGAATTCACCCCTCCACTTT
>TRBV3-1/TRBV3-2|NA|TRBJ2-5|NA
CASSQEHEPEAPVLVGLIGETQYF
TGTGCCAGCAGCCAAGAACACGAACCCGAGGCACCGGTACTAGTGGGATTGATAGGAGAGACCCAGTACTTC
>TRBV6-1|NA|TRBJ1-1|once
CASTLVGGEAFF
TGTGCCAGCACCTTGGTAGGCGGAGAAGCTTTCTTT
>TRBV10-3|NA|TRBJ1-5|NA
CATGGHSQNQPQHF
TGTGCCACCGGGGGTCACAGCCAAAATCAGCCCCAGCATTTT
>TRBV12-5|TRBD1|TRBJ1-1|NA
CASGKGQGTEAFF
TGTGCTAGTGGCAAGGGACAGGGAACTGAAGCTTTCTTT
>TRBV7-2|TRBD1|TRBJ1-4|NA
CASSLAVGTGGEKLFF
TGTGCCAGCAGCTTAGCGGTGGGGACAGGGGGTGAAAAACTGTTTTTT
>TRBV7-3|NA|TRBJ2-2|NA
CASSPSGNTGELFF
TGTGCCAGCAGCCCCAGTGGGAACACCGGGGAGCTGTTTTTT
>TRBV27|NA|TRBJ2-1|NA
CASSFLVNYNEQFF
TGTGCCAGCAGTTTCTTAGTTAATTATAATGAGCAGTTCTTC
>TRBV6-5|TRBD1|TRBJ1-5|NA
CASCPSTGGNQPQHF
TGTGCCAGCTGCCCCTCCACAGGGGGCAATCAGCCCCAGCATTTT
>TRBV20-1|NA|TRBJ1-1|NA
CSAFLNTEAFF
TGCAGTGCTTTCCTAAACACTGAAGCTTTCTTT
>TRBV27|NA|TRBJ1-4|NA
CATKVRGGFGANEKLFF
TGTGCCACCAAAGTAAGGGGGGGCTTCGGGGCTAATGAAAAACTGTTTTTT